Listed below are T cell receptor beta chains from one sample, sequenced in a study of T cell repertoires in cytomegalovirus infection. Each CDR3 protein is one row after TCRdb ran MiXCR on the reads. There are about 830,000 distinct CDR3 sequences in the sample; over 25% occur only once, and 12% lies in the top ten. No antigen has been identified for these receptors. The source was cultured CD8+ T cells from PBMCs, collected from culture after CMV antigen stimulation. The receptors were sampled from a human donor in good health (CMV status not recorded). Some clones in this sample may be carry-over from other donors' samples. Each CDR3 is given with its conserved first and last residue. The D gene is left open where the match is weak. Only part of the rows carry a size: once, few, many, or a class if the clone is expanded.

j_call d_call clone_size v_call cdr3_aa cdr3_nt
TRBJ1-2 TRBD1 . TRBV27 CASSLSSGQGFYGYTF TGTGCCAGCAGTTTATCGAGCGGACAGGGTTTCTATGGCTACACCTTC
TRBJ2-3 TRBD2 many TRBV7-8 CASSSWTSGGARDTQYF TGTGCCAGCAGTTCCTGGACTAGCGGGGGGGCTAGAGATACGCAGTATTTT
TRBJ2-7 . . TRBV6-2/TRBV6-3 CASSSYLDDPYEQYF TGTGCCAGCAGTTCTTACCTTGACGATCCCTACGAGCAGTACTTC
TRBJ2-5 . . TRBV29-1 CSVGAAGEQETQYF TGCAGCGTTGGGGCGGCAGGGGAGCAAGAGACCCAGTACTTC
TRBJ1-3 TRBD1 . TRBV19 CASSIGEGAGNTIYF TGTGCCAGTAGTATCGGTGAGGGGGCCGGAAACACCATATATTTT
TRBJ1-1 TRBD1 . TRBV27 CASSLTGGLLMGATEAFF TGTGCCAGCAGTTTAACAGGGGGCCTTTTAATGGGGGCCACTGAAGCTTTCTTT
TRBJ2-5 . . TRBV24-1 CATKGRTGRETQYF TGTGCCACCAAGGGACGGACCGGACGGGAGACCCAGTACTTC
TRBJ1-4 . . TRBV12-3/TRBV12-4 CASSFVVRSNEKLFF TGTGCCAGCAGTTTTGTGGTCAGAAGTAATGAAAAACTGTTTTTT
TRBJ1-4 . few TRBV7-9 CASSLPGGRPEELFF TGTGCCAGCAGCTTACCAGGCGGACGGCCTGAGGAACTGTTTTTT
TRBJ2-7 . . TRBV19 CASSIARSSYEQYF TGTGCCAGTAGTATCGCCCGTAGCTCCTACGAGCAGTACTTC
TRBJ2-5 . few TRBV29-1 CSVEGGGIQETQYF TGCAGCGTTGAAGGAGGTGGCATCCAAGAGACCCAGTACTTC
TRBJ2-5 TRBD2 . TRBV6-2/TRBV6-3 CASTWTSGETQYF TGTGCCAGCACCTGGACTAGTGGGGAGACCCAGTACTTC
TRBJ1-2 . . TRBV11-1 CASSSLSGTEYGYTF TGTGCCAGCAGCTCCCTTTCCGGGACGGAATATGGCTACACCTTC
TRBJ2-2 . . TRBV6-2/TRBV6-3 CASSYWTGATGELFF TGTGCCAGCAGTTACTGGACGGGGGCCACCGGGGAGCTGTTTTTT
TRBJ2-2 TRBD1 . TRBV7-6 CASSSRQGMVGELFF TGTGCCAGCAGCTCTCGACAGGGTATGGTCGGGGAGCTGTTTTTT
TRBJ2-5 . . TRBV19 CASGQFQQGETQYF TGTGCCAGTGGACAGTTCCAACAAGGAGAGACCCAGTACTTC
TRBJ2-3 TRBD2 few TRBV7-9 CASSSLGLAGMTDTQYF TGTGCCAGCAGCTCATTGGGACTAGCGGGGATGACAGATACGCAGTATTTT
TRBJ2-1 TRBD1 many TRBV7-2 CASTGTGWSYNEQFF TGTGCCAGCACCGGGACAGGGTGGTCCTACAATGAGCAGTTCTTC
TRBJ2-5 . . TRBV25-1 CASSESGRETQYF TGTGCCAGCAGTGAATCGGGGAGGGAGACCCAGTACTTC
TRBJ2-3 . . TRBV6-6 CASSTWFTDTQYF TGTGCCAGCAGTACCTGGTTTACAGATACGCAGTATTTT
TRBJ2-7 . few TRBV6-1 CASTPDPSYEQYF TGTGCCAGCACCCCGGACCCTTCCTACGAGCAGTACTTC
TRBJ2-5 TRBD1 . TRBV14 CASSQPRGRQTQYF TGTGCCAGCAGCCAACCCAGGGGGCGACAGACCCAGTACTTC
TRBJ2-5 . . TRBV12-3/TRBV12-4 CASSTGRLTQYF TGTGCCAGCAGTACCGGACGGCTGACCCAGTACTTC
TRBJ1-5 . many TRBV7-2 CASSLDGPREGQPQHF TGTGCCAGCAGCTTAGATGGCCCGCGGGAGGGTCAGCCCCAGCATTTT
TRBJ1-4 . . TRBV19 CASSIRGRNEKLFF TGTGCCAGTAGTATCAGGGGCAGAAATGAAAAACTGTTTTTT
TRBJ2-1 . few TRBV7-6 CASSFPGRMNEQFF TGTGCCAGCAGCTTCCCCGGACGGATGAATGAGCAGTTCTTC
TRBJ1-3 . . TRBV20-1 CCARDRRLDSGNTIYF TGCTGTGCTAGAGATAGGAGGTTAGACTCTGGAAACACCATATATTTT
TRBJ2-1 TRBD2 . TRBV14 CASSQEKRGGYNEQFF TGTGCCAGCAGCCAAGAGAAGCGGGGGGGATACAATGAGCAGTTCTTC
TRBJ2-3 TRBD1 . TRBV6-6 CASSYSQTGATQYF TGTGCCAGCAGTTACTCGCAAACAGGGGCTACGCAGTATTTT
TRBJ2-3 TRBD1 few TRBV19 CASSATRGPQGDTQYF TGTGCCAGTAGTGCCACCAGGGGGCCCCAGGGAGATACGCAGTATTTT
TRBJ1-2 . . TRBV6-6 CASSYSAQGFDGYTF TGTGCCAGCAGTTACTCGGCCCAGGGGTTTGATGGCTACACCTTC
TRBJ2-5 . few TRBV6-1 CASSEGATQYF TGTGCCAGCAGTGAAGGGGCCACCCAGTACTTC
TRBJ2-5 . . TRBV6-2/TRBV6-3 CASTRTGVLQETQYF TGTGCCAGCACCAGGACCGGGGTTCTACAAGAGACCCAGTACTTC
TRBJ2-3 . . TRBV9 CASSVADRKDTQYF TGTGCCAGCAGCGTAGCGGACAGAAAAGATACGCAGTATTTT
TRBJ2-5 . . TRBV7-7 CASSLQRAPQETQYF TGTGCTAGCAGCTTACAGAGGGCCCCTCAAGAGACCCAGTACTTC
TRBJ2-1 . . TRBV29-1 CSVETARGWLFF TGCAGCGTTGAAACGGCGCGGGGTTGGTTGTTCTTC
TRBJ2-1 . . TRBV27 CASSRDLNEQFF TGTGCCAGCAGCAGAGACCTCAATGAGCAGTTCTTC
TRBJ1-5 . . TRBV19 CASSILIVQPQHF TGTGCCAGTAGTATTCTTATCGTTCAGCCCCAGCATTTT
TRBJ1-1 . many TRBV7-6 CASTMSGWGTEAFF TGTGCCAGCACCATGTCGGGGTGGGGTACTGAAGCTTTCTTT
TRBJ1-2 TRBD1 few TRBV29-1 CSVYKGQANYGYTF TGCAGCGTTTACAAGGGACAGGCTAACTATGGCTACACCTTC
TRBJ2-7 TRBD1 . TRBV11-2 CASSPRTGLDEQYF TGTGCCAGCAGCCCCAGGACAGGGCTCGACGAGCAGTACTTC
TRBJ1-4 . . TRBV7-4 CASTGPGAGNEKLFF TGTGCCAGCACCGGCCCCGGGGCCGGAAATGAAAAACTGTTTTTT
TRBJ1-5 . . TRBV5-4 CASSQQGTNQPQHF TGTGCCAGCAGCCAACAGGGTACCAATCAGCCCCAGCATTTT
TRBJ1-1 . few TRBV14 CASSQDAMNTEAFF TGTGCCAGCAGCCAAGACGCCATGAACACTGAAGCTTTCTTT
TRBJ2-1 TRBD1 . TRBV7-6 CASSGPGQSVHEQFF TGTGCCAGCAGCGGCCCGGGACAGAGCGTCCATGAGCAGTTCTTC